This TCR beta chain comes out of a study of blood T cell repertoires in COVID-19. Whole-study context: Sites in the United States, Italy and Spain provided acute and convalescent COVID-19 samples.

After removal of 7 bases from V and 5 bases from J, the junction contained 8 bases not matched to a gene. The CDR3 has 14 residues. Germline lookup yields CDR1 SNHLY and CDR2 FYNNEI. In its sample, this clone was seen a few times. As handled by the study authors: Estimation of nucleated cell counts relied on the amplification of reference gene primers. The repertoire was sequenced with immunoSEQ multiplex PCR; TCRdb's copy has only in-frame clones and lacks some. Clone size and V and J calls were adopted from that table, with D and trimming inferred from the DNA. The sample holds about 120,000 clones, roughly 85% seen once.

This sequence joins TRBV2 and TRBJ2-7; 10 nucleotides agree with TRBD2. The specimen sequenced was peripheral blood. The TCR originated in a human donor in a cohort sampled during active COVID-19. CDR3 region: CASTEGTSDHEQYF. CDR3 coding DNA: TGTGCCAGCACCGAGGGGACTAGCGATCACGAGCAGTACTTC.